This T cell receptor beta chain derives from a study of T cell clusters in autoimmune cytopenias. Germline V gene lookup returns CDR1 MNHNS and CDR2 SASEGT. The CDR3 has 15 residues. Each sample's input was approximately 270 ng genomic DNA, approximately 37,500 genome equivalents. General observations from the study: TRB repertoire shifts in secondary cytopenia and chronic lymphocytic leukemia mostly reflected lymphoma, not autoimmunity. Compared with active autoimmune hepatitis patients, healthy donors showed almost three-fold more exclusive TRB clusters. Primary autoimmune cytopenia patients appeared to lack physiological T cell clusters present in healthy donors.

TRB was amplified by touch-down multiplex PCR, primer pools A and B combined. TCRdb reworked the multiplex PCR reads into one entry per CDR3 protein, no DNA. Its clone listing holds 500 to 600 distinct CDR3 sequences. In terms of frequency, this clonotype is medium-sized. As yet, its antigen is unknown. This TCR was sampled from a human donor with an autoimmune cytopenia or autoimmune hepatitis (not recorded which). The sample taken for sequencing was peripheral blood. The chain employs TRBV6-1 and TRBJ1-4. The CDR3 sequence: CASRRGLGGGEKLFF.